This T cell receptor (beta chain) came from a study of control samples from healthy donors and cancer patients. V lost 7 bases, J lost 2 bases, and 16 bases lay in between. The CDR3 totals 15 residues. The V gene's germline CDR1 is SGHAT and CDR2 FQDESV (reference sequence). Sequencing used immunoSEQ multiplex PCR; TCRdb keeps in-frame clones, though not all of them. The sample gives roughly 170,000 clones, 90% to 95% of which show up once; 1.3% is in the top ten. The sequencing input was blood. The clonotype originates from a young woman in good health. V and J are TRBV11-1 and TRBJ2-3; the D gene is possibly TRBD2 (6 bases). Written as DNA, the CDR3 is TGTGCCAGCAATTCCGGAGGGACCAACACAGATACGCAGTATTTT. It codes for CASNSGGTNTDTQYF.